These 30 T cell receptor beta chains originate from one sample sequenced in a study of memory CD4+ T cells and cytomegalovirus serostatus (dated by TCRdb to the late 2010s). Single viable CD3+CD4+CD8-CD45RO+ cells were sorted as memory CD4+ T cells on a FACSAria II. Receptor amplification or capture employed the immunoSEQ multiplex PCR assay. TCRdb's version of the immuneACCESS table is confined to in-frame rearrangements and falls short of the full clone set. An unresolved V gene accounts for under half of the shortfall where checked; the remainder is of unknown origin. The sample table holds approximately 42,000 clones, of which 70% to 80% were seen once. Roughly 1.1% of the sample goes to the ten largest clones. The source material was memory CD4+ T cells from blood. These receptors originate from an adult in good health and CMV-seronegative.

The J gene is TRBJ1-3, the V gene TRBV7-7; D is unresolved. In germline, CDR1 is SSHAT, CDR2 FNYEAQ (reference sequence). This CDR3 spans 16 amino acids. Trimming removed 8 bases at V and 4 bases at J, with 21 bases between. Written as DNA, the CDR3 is TGTGCCAGCGGCCGCCTTGGGAGGGAACGAGGAAACACCATATATTTT. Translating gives CASGRLGRERGNTIYF.

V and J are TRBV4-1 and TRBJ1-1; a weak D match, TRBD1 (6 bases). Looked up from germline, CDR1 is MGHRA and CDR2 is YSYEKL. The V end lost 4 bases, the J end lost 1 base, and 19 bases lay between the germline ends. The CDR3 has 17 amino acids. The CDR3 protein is CASSPQGRRPANTEAFF. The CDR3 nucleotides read TGCGCCAGCAGCCCCCAGGGGAGGAGACCGGCGAACACTGAAGCTTTCTTT.

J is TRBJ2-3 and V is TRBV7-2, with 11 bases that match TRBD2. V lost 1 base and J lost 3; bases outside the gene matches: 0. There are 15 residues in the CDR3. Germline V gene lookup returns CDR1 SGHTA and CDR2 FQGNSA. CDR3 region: CASSLVAGGTDTQYF. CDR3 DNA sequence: TGTGCCAGCAGCTTAGTAGCGGGGGGGACAGATACGCAGTATTTT.

The CDR3 nucleotides read TGTGCCTGGAGTCCCCTGGGGGGAGGGCCGTCCACAGATACGCAGTATTTT. Translated: CAWSPLGGGPSTDTQYF. The rearrangement joins TRBV30 to TRBJ2-3; 7 nucleotides match TRBD2. V trimming: 2 bases; J trimming: 2 bases; junction bases outside the gene matches: 13. Germline V gives CDR1 GTSNPN, CDR2 SVGIG (reference sequence). The CDR3 extends over 17 amino acids.

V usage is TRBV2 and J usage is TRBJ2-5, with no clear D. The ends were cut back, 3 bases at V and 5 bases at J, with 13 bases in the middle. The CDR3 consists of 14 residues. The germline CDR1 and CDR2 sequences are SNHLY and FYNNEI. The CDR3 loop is CASSDTGLRETQYF. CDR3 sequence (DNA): TGTGCCAGCAGTGATACCGGGTTAAGGGAGACCCAGTACTTC.

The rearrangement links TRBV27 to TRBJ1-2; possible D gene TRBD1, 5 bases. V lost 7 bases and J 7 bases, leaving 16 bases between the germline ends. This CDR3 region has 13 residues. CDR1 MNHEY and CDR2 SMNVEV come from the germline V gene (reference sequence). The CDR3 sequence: CASKYRDSPGYTF. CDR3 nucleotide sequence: TGTGCCAGCAAATACCGGGACTCCCCTGGCTACACCTTC.

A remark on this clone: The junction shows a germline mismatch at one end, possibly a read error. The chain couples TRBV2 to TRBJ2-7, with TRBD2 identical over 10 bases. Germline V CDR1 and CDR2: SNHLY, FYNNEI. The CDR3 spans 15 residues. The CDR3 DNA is TGTGCCAGCAGGGAAGGGACTAGCGAGACCTACGAGCAGTACTTC. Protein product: CASREGTSETYEQYF.

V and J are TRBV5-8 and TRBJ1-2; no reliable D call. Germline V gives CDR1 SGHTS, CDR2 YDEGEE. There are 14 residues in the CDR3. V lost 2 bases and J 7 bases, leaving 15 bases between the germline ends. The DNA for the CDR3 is TGTGCCAGCAGCTTAGCGTCTGGGATAGGTGGCTACACCTTC. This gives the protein CASSLASGIGGYTF.

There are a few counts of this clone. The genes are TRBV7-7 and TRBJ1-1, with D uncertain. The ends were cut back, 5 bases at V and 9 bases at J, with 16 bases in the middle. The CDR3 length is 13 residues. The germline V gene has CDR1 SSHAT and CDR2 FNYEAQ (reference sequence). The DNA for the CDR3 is TGTGCCAGCAGCCCCCAGGAGGGCCTGAAAGCTTTCTTT. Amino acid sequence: CASSPQEGLKAFF. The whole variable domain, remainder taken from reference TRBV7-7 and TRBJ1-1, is GAGVSQSPRYKVTKRGQDVTLRCDPISSHATLYWYQQALGQGPEFLTYFNYEAQPDKSGLPSDRFSAERPEGSISTLTIQRTEQRDSAMYRCASSPQEGLKAFFGQGTRLTVV.

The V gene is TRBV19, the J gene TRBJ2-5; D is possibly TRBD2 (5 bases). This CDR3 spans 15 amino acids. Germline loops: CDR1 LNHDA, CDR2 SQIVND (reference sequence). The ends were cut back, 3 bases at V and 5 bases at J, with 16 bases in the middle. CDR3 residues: CASSIAPGRGETQYF. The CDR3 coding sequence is TGTGCCAGTAGTATCGCTCCTGGACGAGGGGAGACCCAGTACTTC.

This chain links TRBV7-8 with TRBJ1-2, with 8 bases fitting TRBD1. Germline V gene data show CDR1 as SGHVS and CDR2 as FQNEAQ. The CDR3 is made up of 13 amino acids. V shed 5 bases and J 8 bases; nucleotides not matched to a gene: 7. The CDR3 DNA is TGTGCCAGCAGCACCCGGACAGGGAACGGCTACACCTTC. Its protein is CASSTRTGNGYTF.

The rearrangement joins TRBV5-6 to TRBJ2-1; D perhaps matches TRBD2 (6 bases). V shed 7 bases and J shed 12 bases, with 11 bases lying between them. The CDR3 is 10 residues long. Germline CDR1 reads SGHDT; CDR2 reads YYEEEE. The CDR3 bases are TGTGCCAGCGGAAGGGGAGGGCAGTTCTTC. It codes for CASGRGGQFF.

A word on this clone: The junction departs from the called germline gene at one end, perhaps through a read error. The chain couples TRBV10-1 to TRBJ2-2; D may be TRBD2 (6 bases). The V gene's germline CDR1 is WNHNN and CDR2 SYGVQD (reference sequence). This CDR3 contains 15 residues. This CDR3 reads CASSPDSSNTGGLFF. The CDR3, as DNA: TGCGCCAGCAGCCCTGACAGCTCGAACACCGGGGGGCTGTTTTTT.

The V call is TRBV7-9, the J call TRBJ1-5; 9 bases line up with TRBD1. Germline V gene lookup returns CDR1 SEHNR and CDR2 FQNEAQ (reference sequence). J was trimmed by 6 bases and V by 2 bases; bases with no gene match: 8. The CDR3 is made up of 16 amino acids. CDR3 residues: CASSLSGQGRGQPQHF. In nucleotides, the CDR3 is TGTGCCAGCAGCTTATCGGGACAGGGTCGGGGTCAGCCCCAGCATTTT.

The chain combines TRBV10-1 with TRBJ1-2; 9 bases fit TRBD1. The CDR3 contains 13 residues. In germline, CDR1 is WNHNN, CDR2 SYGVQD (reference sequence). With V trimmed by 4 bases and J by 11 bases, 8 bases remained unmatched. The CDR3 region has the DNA TGCGCCAGCAGTGCCCCCGGACAGGGGCTTTACACCTTC. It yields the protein CASSAPGQGLYTF.

This CDR3 is CASSLRGQLGYTF. In nucleotides, the CDR3 is TGTGCCAGCAGCTTAAGGGGGCAACTGGGCTACACCTTC. V and J are TRBV7-9 and TRBJ1-2; 7 nucleotides align to TRBD1. Germline V CDR1 and CDR2: SEHNR, FQNEAQ (reference sequence). The CDR3 has 13 amino acids. J lost 8 bases, V lost 2 bases, and 5 bases had no gene match.

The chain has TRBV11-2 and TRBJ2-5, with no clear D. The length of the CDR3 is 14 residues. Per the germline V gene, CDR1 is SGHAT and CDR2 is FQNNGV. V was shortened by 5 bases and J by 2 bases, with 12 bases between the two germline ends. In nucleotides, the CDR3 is TGTGCCAGCAGCGGTGACCCCAGTCAAGAGACCCAGTACTTC. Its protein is CASSGDPSQETQYF.

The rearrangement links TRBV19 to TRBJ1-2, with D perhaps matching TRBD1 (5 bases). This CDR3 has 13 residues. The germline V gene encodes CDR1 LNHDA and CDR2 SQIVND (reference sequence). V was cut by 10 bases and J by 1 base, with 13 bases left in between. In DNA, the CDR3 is TGTGCCACCCAGGCGGGGGGTAACTATGGCTACACCTTC. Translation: CATQAGGNYGYTF.

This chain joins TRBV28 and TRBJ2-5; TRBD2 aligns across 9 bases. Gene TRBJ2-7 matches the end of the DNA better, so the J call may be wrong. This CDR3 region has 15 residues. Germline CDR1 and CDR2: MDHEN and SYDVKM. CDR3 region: CASSLISGSKYEQYF. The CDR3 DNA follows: TGTGCCAGCAGTCTAATTAGCGGGAGTAAGTACGAGCAGTACTTC.

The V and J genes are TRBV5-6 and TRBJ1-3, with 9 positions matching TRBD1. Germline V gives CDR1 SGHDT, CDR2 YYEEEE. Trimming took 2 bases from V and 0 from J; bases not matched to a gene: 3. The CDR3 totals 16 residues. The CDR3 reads CASSFLDRGSGNTIYF. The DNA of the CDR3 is TGTGCCAGCAGCTTTCTGGACAGGGGCTCTGGAAACACCATATATTTT.

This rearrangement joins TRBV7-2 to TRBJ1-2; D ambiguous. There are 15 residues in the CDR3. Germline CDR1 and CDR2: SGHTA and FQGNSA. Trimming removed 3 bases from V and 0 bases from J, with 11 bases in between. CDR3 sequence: CASSFSGPANYGYTF. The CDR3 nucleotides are TGTGCCAGCAGCTTCTCAGGACCGGCTAACTATGGCTACACCTTC.

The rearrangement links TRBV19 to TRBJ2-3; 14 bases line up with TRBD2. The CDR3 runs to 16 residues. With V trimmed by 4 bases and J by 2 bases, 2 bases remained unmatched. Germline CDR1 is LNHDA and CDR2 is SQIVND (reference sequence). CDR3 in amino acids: CASSTGLAGATDTQYF. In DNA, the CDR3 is TGTGCCAGTAGTACGGGACTAGCGGGAGCCACAGATACGCAGTATTTT.

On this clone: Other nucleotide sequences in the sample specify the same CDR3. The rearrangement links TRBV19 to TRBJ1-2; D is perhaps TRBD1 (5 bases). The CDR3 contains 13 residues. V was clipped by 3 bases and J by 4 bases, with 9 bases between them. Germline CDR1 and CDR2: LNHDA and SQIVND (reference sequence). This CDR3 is CASSIGQVYGYTF. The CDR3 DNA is TGTGCCAGTAGTATTGGACAAGTCTATGGCTACACCTTC. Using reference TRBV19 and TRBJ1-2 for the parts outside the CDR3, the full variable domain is DGGITQSPKYLFRKEGQNVTLSCEQNLNHDAMYWYRQDPGQGLRLIYYSQIVNDFQKGDIAEGYSVSREKKESFPLTVTSAQKNPTAFYLCASSIGQVYGYTFGSGTRLTVV.

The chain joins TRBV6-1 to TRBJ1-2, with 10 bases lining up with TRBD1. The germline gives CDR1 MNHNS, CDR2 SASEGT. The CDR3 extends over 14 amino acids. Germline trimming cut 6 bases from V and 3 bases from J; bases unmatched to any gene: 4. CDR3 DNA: TGTGCCAGCAGCGGGACAGGGGACCACTATGGCTACACCTTC. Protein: CASSGTGDHYGYTF.

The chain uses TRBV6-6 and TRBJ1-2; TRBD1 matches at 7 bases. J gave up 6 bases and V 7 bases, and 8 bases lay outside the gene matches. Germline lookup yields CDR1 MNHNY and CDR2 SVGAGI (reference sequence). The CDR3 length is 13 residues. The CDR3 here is CASTTPGTDGYTF. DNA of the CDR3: TGTGCCAGCACCACTCCCGGGACAGATGGCTACACCTTC.

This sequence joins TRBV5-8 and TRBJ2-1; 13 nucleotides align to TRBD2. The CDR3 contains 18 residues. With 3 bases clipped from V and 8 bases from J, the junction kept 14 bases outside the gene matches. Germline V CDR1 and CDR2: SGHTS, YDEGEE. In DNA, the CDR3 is TGTGCCAGCAGCTCCCTAGGACTAGCGGGAGTGGGACTCGATGAGCAGTTCTTC. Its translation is CASSSLGLAGVGLDEQFF.

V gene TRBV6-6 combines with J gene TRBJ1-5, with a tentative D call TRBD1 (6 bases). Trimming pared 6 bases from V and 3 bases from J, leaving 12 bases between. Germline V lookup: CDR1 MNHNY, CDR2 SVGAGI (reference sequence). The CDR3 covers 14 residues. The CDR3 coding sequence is TGTGCCAGCAGCCCCGGGACAACCAATCAGCCCCAGCATTTT. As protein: CASSPGTTNQPQHF.

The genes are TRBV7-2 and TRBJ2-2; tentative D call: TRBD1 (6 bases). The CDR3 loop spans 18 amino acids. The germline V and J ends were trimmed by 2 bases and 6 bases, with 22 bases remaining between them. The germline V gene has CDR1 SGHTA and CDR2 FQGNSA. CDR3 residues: CASSLRAGRGSGPGELFF. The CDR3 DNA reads TGTGCCAGCAGCTTAAGAGCAGGCAGGGGCTCAGGACCCGGGGAGCTGTTTTTT.

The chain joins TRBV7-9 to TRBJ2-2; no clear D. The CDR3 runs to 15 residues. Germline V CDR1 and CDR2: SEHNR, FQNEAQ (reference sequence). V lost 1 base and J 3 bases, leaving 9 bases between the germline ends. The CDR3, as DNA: TGTGCCAGCAGCTTAGGGGTTGCTTACACCGGGGAGCTGTTTTTT. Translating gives CASSLGVAYTGELFF.

The DNA for the CDR3 is TGTGCCAGCAGCGCTAGGATCGGGGGTGGGCAGCCCCAGCATTTT. Its protein product is CASSARIGGGQPQHF. The chain links TRBV7-8 to TRBJ1-5; D is possibly TRBD1 (5 bases). Germline V gives CDR1 SGHVS, CDR2 FQNEAQ. Trimming removed 5 bases from V and 7 bases from J, with 18 bases in between. The CDR3 has 15 residues.